This T cell receptor beta chain was sequenced in a study of blood T cell repertoires in COVID-19 (dated by TCRdb to about 2020). Regarding the research as a whole: Samples from collaborators originated in the United States, Italy and Spain and spanned both the acute and convalescent phases of COVID-19. Subjects who had been exposed to COVID-19, were actively infected with it, or had recovered from it provided the deeply sampled blood TCRbeta repertoires that made up the dataset. The material from the prospective study consisted of cDNA or gDNA derived from T cells, B-cell-depleted T cells, or PBMCs. Samples came from the ongoing ImmuneRACE study (first 160 participants) plus 1,254 subjects from 6 global collaborators. Sample metadata almost always included a de-identified subject ID, COVID-19 status, age in years and sex. Where HLA class I and class II types were available, the types were taken from metadata supplied by the sample provider, not from assay-based typing. A freely available public database, intended as a resource for researchers studying the immune response to SARS-CoV-2, is where the repertoires were released. Results the study describes overall, beyond this receptor: The quantity of clinical and demographic metadata differed by source and by participant and was supplied without curation.

On this clone: No antigen is known for it. Base qualities are not provided; no much larger clone lies one nucleotide away.

Collaborating institutions collected whole blood in K2EDTA tubes following their own protocols. Collaborator samples were shipped for TCRbeta analysis as frozen whole blood, isolated PBMCs, or DNA extracted from either sample type. Measured from the cysteine to the phenylalanine, the CDR3 is 15 residues long. The kept DNA is CDR3 alone, 45 bases in frame from the first base. V was cut back by 5 bases and J by 4 bases, leaving a gap of 17 bases between them. CDR1 and CDR2 were assigned from the germline V gene as SGHTA and FQGTGA. TCRbeta CDR3 regions were amplified from genomic DNA using the immunoSEQ Assay, a bias-controlled multiplex PCR. For the original study's pipeline: Nucleated cell counts per sample were estimated from amplification of reference gene primers within the assay. To quantify the absolute abundance of each unique TCRbeta CDR3 rearrangement, sequence reads were collapsed and filtered. Productive Simpson clonality was computed per sample as the square root of Simpson's diversity index over productive rearrangements. In TCRdb, the immuneACCESS table is reduced to in-frame sequences with V and J assigned. These tables do not hold every clone; where another copy was compared, an unresolved V gene accounts for under half, and the others remain unexplained. That table furnishes V, J and clone size, whereas the DNA furnished D and trimming. Within this sample are more than 150,000 clones, with 75% to 80% of them counted one time only. The leading ten clones occupy more than 25% of the sample.

The chain uses TRBV7-3 and TRBJ2-5; no D gene call is confident. The sample was peripheral blood. The TCR sequence derives from a woman aged 65 to 85 with acute or convalescent COVID-19. The sequence in DNA is TGTGCCAGCAGCCCCCTCGGTCAGGTTGGAGAGACCCAGTACTTC. Translation gives CASSPLGQVGETQYF.